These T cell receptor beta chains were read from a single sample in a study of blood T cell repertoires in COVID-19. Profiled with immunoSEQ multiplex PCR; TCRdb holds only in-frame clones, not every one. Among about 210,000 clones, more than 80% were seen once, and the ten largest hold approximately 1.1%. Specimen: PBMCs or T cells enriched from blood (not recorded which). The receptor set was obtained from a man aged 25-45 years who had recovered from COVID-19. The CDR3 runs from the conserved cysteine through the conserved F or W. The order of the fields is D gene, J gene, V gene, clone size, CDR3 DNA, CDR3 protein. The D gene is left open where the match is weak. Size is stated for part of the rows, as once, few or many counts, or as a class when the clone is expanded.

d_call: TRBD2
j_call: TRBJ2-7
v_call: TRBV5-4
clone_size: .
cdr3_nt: TGTGCCAGCAGCTTGCAAGCGGGAGGGCTATACGAGCAGTACTTC
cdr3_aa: CASSLQAGGLYEQYF

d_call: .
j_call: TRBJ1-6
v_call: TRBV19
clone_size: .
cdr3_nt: TGTGCCAGTAGTATTAAAAGCGGGACGGTGAATTCACCCCTCCACTTT
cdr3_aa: CASSIKSGTVNSPLHF

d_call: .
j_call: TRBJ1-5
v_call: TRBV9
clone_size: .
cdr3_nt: TGTGCCAGCAGCGTAGGGGCTGCTCTCAGTCCCAATCAGCCCCAGCATTTT
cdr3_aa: CASSVGAALSPNQPQHF

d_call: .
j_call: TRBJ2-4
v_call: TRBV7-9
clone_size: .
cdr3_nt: TGTGCCAGCAGTAGTGGAAACATTCAGTACTTC
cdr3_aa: CASSSGNIQYF

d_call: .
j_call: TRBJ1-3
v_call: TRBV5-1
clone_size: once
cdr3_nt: TGCGCCAGCAGCTTGGAGCGGGGAAACACCATATATTTT
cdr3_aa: CASSLERGNTIYF

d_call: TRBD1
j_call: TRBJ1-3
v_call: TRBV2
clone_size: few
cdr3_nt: TGTGCCAGCAGTGATACGGGACAGGGGGTTTCAATTAGGAACACCATATATTTT
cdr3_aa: CASSDTGQGVSIRNTIYF

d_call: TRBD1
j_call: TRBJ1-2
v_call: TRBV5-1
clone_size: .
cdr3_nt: TGCGCCAGCAGCACCGGGACAGGGGATGAAGGCTACACCTTC
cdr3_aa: CASSTGTGDEGYTF

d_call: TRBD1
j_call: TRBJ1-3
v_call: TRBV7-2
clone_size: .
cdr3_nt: TGTGCCAGCAGCTTAAGGGACAGGAGTCACGGAAACACCATATATTTT
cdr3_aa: CASSLRDRSHGNTIYF

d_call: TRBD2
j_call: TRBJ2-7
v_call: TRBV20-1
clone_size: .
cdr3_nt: TGCAGTGCTAGTGGCCGGGGACTAGCGGGGCTCTACGAGCAGTACTTC
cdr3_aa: CSASGRGLAGLYEQYF

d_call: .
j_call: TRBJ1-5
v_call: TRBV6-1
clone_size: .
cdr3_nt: TGTGCCAGCAGTGATGAGAATGTTAATTATCAGCCCCAGCATTTT
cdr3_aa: CASSDENVNYQPQHF

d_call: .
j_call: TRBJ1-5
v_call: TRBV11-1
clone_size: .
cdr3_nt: TGTGCCAGCAGCTTACCAGGCCATAGCAATCAGCCCCAGCATTTT
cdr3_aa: CASSLPGHSNQPQHF

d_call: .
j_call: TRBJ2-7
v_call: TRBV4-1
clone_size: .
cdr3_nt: TGCGCCAGCAGCCAAGCATATAGCGCGCCCTCCTACGAGCAGTACTTC
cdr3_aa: CASSQAYSAPSYEQYF

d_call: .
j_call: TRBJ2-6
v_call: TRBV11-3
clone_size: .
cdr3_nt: TGTGCCAGCAGCTTTGCCAGCTCTGGGGCCAACGTCCTGACTTTC
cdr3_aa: CASSFASSGANVLTF

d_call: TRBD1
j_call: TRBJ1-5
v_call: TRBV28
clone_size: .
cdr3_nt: TGTGCCAGCAGTCCTCGACAGGGAAGTAATCAGCCCCAGCATTTT
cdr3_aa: CASSPRQGSNQPQHF

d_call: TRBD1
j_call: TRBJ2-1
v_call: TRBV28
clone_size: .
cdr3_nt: TGTGCCATCCAGACAGGGCAGGGGGAGCAGTTCTTC
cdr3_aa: CAIQTGQGEQFF

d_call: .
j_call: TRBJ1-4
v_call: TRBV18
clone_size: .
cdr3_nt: TGTGCCAGCTCACCACCGAATACGGCTAATGAAAAACTGTTTTTT
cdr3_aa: CASSPPNTANEKLFF

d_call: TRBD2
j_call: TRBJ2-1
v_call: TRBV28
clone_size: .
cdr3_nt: TGTGCCAGCAGTTCTCTAGCGGGAGGGGGCAATGAGCAGTTCTTC
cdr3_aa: CASSSLAGGGNEQFF

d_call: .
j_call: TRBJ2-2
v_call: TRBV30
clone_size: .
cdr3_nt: TGTGCCTGGAGTGTACTACACACCGGGGAGCTGTTTTTT
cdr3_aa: CAWSVLHTGELFF

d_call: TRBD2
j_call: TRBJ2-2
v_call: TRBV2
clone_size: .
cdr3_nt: TGTGCCAGCACCACGGGACTAGCGGCAAAAGTGAACACCGGGGAGCTGTTTTTT
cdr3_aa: CASTTGLAAKVNTGELFF

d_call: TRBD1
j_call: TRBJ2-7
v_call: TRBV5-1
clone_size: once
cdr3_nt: TGCGCCAGCAGGCAGGCGGGACAGGGGGCGAGGGAGCAGTACTTC
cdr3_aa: CASRQAGQGAREQYF

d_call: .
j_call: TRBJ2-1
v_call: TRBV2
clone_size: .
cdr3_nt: TGTGCCAGCAGTGAACAGGGGCAGGGCTACAATGAGCAGTTCTTC
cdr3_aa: CASSEQGQGYNEQFF

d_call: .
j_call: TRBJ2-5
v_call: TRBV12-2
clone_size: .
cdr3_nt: TGTGCAAGTCGCTTAGCCGGGGGTGAGGAGACCCAGTACTTC
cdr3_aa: CASRLAGGEETQYF

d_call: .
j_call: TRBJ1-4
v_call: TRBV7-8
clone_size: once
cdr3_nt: TGTGCCAGCAGCTTAAAGACAGCCACTAATGAAAAACTGTTTTTT
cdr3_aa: CASSLKTATNEKLFF

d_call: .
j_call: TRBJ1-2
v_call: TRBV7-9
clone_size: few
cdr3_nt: TGTGCCAGCAGCTTAATGTCTTATAGACAGCATAACTATGGCTACACCTTC
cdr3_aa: CASSLMSYRQHNYGYTF

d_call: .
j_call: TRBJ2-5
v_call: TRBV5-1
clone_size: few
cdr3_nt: TGCGCCAGCAGCGTCCAATCAAACCAAGAGACCCAGTACTTC
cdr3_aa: CASSVQSNQETQYF

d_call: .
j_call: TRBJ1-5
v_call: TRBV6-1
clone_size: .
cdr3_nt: TGTGCCAGCAGTGAAGCGTCCCCTATAACCCAGCATTTT
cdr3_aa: CASSEASPITQHF

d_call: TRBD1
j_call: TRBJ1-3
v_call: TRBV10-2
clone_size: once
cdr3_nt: TGCGCCAGCAGCCCGGGACAGGGGACTGGAAACACCATATATTTT
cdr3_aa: CASSPGQGTGNTIYF

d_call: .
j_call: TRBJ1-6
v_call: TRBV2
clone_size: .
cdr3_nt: TGTGCCAGCAGCTCACAGGGCAAAGGGTCACCCCTCCACTTT
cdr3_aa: CASSSQGKGSPLHF

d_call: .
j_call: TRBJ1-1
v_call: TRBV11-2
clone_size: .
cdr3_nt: TGTGCCAGCAGCTTAGATCCCCAGGCAGGGTTTTATCGCTTT
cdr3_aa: CASSLDPQAGFYRF